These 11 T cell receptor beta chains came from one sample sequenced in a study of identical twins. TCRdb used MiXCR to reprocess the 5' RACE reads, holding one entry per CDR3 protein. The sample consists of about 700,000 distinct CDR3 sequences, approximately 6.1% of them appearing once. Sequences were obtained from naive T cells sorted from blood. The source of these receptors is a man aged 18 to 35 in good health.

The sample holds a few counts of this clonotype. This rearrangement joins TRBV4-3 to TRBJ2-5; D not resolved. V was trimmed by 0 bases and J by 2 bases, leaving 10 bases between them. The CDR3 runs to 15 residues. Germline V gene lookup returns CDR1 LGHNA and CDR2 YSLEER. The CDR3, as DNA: TGCGCCAGCAGCCAAGATCGGGCGGCACAAGAGACCCAGTACTTC. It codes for CASSQDRAAQETQYF.

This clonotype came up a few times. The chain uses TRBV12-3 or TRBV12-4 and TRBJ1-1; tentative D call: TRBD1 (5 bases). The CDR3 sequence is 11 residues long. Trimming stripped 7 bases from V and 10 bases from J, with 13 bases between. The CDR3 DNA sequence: TGTGCCAGCACCCTAGGGGTCGGAGCTTTCTTT. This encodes CASTLGVGAFF.

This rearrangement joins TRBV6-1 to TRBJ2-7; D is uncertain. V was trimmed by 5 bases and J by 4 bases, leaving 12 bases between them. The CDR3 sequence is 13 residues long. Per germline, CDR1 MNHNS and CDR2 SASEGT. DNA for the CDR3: TGTGCCAGCAGTCCCCGGATTCTTTACGAGCAGTACTTC. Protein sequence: CASSPRILYEQYF.

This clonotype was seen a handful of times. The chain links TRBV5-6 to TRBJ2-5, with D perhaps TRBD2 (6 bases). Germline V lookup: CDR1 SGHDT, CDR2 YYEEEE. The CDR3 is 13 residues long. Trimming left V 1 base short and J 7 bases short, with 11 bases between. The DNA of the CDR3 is TGTGCCAGCAGCTTGTTGGAAGCGGGGACCCAGTACTTC. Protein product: CASSLLEAGTQYF.

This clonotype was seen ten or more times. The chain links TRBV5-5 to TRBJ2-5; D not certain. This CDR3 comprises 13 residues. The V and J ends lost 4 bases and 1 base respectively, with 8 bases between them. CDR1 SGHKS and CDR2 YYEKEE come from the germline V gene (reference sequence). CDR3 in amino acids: CASSHRLQETQYF. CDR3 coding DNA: TGTGCCAGCAGCCACCGCCTCCAAGAGACCCAGTACTTC.

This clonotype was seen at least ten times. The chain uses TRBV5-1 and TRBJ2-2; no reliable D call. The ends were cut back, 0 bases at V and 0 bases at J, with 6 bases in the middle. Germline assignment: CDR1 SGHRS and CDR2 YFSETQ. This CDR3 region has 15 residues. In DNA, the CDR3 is TGCGCCAGCAGCTTGGTGTCAACGAACACCGGGGAGCTGTTTTTT. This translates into CASSLVSTNTGELFF. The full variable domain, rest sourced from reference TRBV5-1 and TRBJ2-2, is KAGVTQTPRYLIKTRGQQVTLSCSPISGHRSVSWYQQTPGQGLQFLFEYFSETQRNKGNFPGRFSGRQFSNSRSEMNVSTLELGDSALYLCASSLVSTNTGELFFGEGSRLTVL.

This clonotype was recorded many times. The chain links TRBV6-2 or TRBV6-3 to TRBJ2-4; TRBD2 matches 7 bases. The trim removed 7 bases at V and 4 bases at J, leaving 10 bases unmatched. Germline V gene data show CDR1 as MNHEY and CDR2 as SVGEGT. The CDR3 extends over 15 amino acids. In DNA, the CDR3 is TGTGCCAGCACGGGGGAGGGGAGTCCAAAAAACATTCAGTACTTC. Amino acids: CASTGEGSPKNIQYF.

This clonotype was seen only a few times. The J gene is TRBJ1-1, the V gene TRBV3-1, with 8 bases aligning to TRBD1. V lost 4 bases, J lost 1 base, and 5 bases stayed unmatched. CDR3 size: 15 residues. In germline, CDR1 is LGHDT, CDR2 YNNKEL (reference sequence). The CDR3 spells CASSLDRGRNTEAFF. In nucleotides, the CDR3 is TGTGCCAGCAGCCTCGACAGGGGCAGGAACACTGAAGCTTTCTTT.

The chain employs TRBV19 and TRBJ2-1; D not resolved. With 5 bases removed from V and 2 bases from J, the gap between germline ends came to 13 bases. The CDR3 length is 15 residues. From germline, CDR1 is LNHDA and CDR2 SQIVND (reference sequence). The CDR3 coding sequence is TGTGCCAGTAGTGGGGTGGAGTTCACCTACAATGAGCAGTTCTTC. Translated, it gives CASSGVEFTYNEQFF.

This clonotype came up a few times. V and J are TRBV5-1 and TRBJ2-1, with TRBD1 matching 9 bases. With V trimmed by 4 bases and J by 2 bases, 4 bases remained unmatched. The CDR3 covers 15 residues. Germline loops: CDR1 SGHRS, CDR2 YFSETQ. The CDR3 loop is CASSRDRVPYNEQFF. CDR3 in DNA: TGCGCCAGCAGCCGGGACAGGGTGCCCTACAATGAGCAGTTCTTC. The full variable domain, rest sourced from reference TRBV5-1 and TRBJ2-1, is KAGVTQTPRYLIKTRGQQVTLSCSPISGHRSVSWYQQTPGQGLQFLFEYFSETQRNKGNFPGRFSGRQFSNSRSEMNVSTLELGDSALYLCASSRDRVPYNEQFFGPGTRLTVL.

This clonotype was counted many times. DNA of the CDR3: TGTGCCAGCAGTCCCCCGGGACAGGGCTACGAGCAGTACTTC. It specifies CASSPPGQGYEQYF. This chain connects TRBV6-1 to TRBJ2-7; TRBD1 matches 9 bases. Trimming took 5 bases from V and 3 from J; bases not matched to a gene: 5. This CDR3 has 14 amino acids. Looked up from germline, CDR1 is MNHNS and CDR2 is SASEGT.